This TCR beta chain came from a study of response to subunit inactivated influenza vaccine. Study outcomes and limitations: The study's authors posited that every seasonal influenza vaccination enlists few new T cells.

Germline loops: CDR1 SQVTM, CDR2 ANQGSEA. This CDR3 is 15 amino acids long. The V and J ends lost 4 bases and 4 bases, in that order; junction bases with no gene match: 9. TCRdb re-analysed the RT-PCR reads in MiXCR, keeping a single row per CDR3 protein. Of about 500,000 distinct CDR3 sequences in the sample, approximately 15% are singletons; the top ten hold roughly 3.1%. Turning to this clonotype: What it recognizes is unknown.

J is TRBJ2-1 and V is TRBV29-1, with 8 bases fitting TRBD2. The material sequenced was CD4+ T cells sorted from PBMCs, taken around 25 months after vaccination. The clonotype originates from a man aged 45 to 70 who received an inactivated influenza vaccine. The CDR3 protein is CSVGHRLARYNEQFF. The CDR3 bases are TGCAGCGTTGGCCACCGACTAGCGCGGTACAATGAGCAGTTCTTC.